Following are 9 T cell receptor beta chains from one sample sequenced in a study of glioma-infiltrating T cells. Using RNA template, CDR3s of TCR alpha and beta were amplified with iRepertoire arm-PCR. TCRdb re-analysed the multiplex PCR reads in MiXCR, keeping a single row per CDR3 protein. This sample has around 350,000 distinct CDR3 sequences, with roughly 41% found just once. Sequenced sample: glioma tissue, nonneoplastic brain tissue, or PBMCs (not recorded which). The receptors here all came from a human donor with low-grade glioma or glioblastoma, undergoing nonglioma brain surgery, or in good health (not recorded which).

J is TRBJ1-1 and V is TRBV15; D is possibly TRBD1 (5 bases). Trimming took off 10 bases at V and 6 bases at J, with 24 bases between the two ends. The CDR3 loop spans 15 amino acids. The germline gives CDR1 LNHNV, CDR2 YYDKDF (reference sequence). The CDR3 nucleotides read TGTGCCAGCAGGTATCCTCAGGGTGGGGAAGCTGAAGCTTTCTTT. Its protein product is CASRYPQGGEAEAFF.

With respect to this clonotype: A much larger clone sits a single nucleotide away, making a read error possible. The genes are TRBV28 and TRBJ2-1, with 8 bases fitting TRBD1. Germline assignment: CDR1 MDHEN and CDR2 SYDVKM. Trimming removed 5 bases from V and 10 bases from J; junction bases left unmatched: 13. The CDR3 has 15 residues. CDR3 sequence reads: CASSEGQGLSYEQFF. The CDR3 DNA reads TGTGCCAGCAGTGAAGGACAGGGACTCTCCTACGAGCAGTTCTTC.

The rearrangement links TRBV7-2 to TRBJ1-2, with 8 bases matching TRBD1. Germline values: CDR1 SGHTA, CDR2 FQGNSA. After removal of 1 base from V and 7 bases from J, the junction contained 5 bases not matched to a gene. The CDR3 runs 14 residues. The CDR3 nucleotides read TGTGCCAGCAGCTTAGATGCAGGGGGCCTTGGCTACACCTTC. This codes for CASSLDAGGLGYTF.

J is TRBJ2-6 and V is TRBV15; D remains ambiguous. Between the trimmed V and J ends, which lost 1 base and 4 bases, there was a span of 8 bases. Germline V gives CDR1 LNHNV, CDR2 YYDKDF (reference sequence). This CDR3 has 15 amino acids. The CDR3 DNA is TGTGCCACCAGCAGAGCTGTGGACGGGGCCAACGTCCTGACTTTC. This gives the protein CATSRAVDGANVLTF. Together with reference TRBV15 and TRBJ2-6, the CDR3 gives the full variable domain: DAMVIQNPRYQVTQFGKPVTLSCSQTLNHNVMYWYQQKSSQAPKLLFHYYDKDFNNEADTPDNFQSRRPNTSFCFLDIRSPGLGDTAMYLCATSRAVDGANVLTFGAGSRLTVL.

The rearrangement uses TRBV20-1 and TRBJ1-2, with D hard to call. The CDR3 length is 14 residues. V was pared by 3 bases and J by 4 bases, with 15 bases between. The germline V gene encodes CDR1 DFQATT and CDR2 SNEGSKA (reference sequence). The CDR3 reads CSARPSGAVYGYTF. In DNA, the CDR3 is TGCAGTGCTAGGCCGTCAGGCGCAGTCTATGGCTACACCTTC.

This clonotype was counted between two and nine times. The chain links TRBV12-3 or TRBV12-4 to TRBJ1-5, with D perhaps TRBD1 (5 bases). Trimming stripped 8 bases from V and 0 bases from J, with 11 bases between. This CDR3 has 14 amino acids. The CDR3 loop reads CASLQGDSNQPQHF. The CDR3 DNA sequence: TGTGCCAGCCTGCAGGGCGATAGCAATCAGCCCCAGCATTTT.

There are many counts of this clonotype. CDR3 sequence reads: CASSYSEEWQPQHF. CDR3 bases: TGTGCCAGCAGTTACTCAGAGGAATGGCAGCCCCAGCATTTT. The rearrangement uses TRBV6-6 and TRBJ1-5; D not resolved. V lost 0 bases and J 7 bases, leaving 10 bases between the germline ends. This CDR3 is 14 amino acids long. Germline CDR1 is MNHNY and CDR2 is SVGAGI (reference sequence).

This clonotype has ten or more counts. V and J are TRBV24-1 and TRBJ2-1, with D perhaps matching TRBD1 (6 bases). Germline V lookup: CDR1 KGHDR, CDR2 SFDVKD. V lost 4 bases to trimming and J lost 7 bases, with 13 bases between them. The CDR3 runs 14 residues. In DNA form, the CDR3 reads TGTGCCACCAGTGACCATAAACAGGGAAATGAGCAGTTCTTC. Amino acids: CATSDHKQGNEQFF.

In DNA form, the CDR3 reads TGCAGTGCTAGAGATCGGGCGACCTACTTGAATGAGCAGTTCTTC. The encoded protein is CSARDRATYLNEQFF. The genes are TRBV20-1 and TRBJ2-1; the D is unclear. Trimming removed 0 bases from V and 7 bases from J, with 16 bases in between. This CDR3 is built from 15 residues. Germline values: CDR1 DFQATT, CDR2 SNEGSKA (reference sequence).